The 8 T cell receptor beta chains below were found in one sample sequenced in a study of blood T cell repertoires in COVID-19. TCRdb keeps only in-frame clones here, not all; method: immunoSEQ multiplex PCR. The sample has about 380,000 clones; 70% to 90% are singletons. The material sequenced was PBMCs or T cells enriched from blood (not recorded which). Source of these receptors: a man aged 30 to 39 who had recovered from COVID-19.

About this clone itself: This same CDR3 is encoded by further DNA sequences in the sample. The chain couples TRBV5-1 to TRBJ2-5, with TRBD1 identical over 9 bases. Per germline, CDR1 SGHRS and CDR2 YFSETQ. V dropped 1 base and J dropped 1; count of bases not matched to a gene: 2. The CDR3 spans 15 residues. The CDR3 here is CASSLWGQGQETQYF. The CDR3 region has the DNA TGCGCCAGCAGCTTGTGGGGACAGGGCCAAGAGACCCAGTACTTC.

The genes are TRBV7-9 and TRBJ1-5, with D possibly being TRBD1 (5 bases). Germline values: CDR1 SEHNR, CDR2 FQNEAQ (reference sequence). The CDR3 loop spans 16 amino acids. V was trimmed by 5 bases and J by 1 base, leaving 15 bases between them. DNA for the CDR3: TGTGCCAGCAGCCCAGCGGGGGGACGAAGCAATCAGCCCCAGCATTTT. Amino acids: CASSPAGGRSNQPQHF.

This chain joins TRBV3-1 (or the pseudogene TRBV3-2) and TRBJ1-4; TRBD1 matches 9 bases. This CDR3 comprises 14 residues. V shed 6 bases and J 5 bases; nucleotides not matched to a gene: 4. Germline V gene lookup returns CDR1 LGHDT and CDR2 YNNKEL (reference sequence). The CDR3 protein is CASSPGQGNEKLFF. CDR3 nucleotides: TGTGCCAGCAGTCCGGGACAGGGAAATGAAAAACTGTTTTTT.

On this clone itself: It is unclear where the CDR3 begins or ends on the DNA, so no DNA is shown, and the CDR3 is as TCRdb lists it. The rearrangement links TRBV21-1 to TRBJ2-2; TRBD2 reflects the table's D call only, with no check against the DNA. TRBV21-1 represents a pseudogene. From its first to its last residue, the CDR3 has 14 amino acids. The CDR3 loop reads CASWGRGSTGELFF.

This chain links TRBV7-9 with TRBJ1-6; D is undetermined. V shed 5 bases and J shed 6 bases, with 11 bases lying between them. In germline, CDR1 is SEHNR, CDR2 FQNEAQ (reference sequence). This CDR3 is 14 amino acids long. The CDR3, as DNA: TGTGCCAGCAGCCAACCGGGGAGTAATTCACCCCTCCACTTT. This gives the protein CASSQPGSNSPLHF.

The chain recombines TRBV11-2 with TRBJ2-1; 7 bases are a match to TRBD2. This CDR3 comprises 11 residues. The V gene's germline CDR1 is SGHAT and CDR2 FQNNGV. With 4 bases clipped from V and 14 bases from J, the junction kept 5 bases outside the gene matches. The CDR3 sequence is CASSSGTTKFF. Here the CDR3 DNA reads TGTGCCAGCAGCTCCGGGACTACGAAGTTCTTC. Using reference TRBV11-2 and TRBJ2-1 for the parts outside the CDR3, the full variable domain is EAGVAQSPRYKIIEKRQSVAFWCNPISGHATLYWYQQILGQGPKLLIQFQNNGVVDDSQLPKDRFSAERLKGVDSTLKIQPAKLEDSAVYLCASSSGTTKFFGPGTRLTVL.

The rearrangement uses TRBV5-1 and TRBJ1-1; D remains ambiguous. CDR3 size: 15 residues. Germline CDR1 SGHRS, CDR2 YFSETQ. V was clipped by 1 base and J by 1 base, with 11 bases between them. CDR3 protein: CASSLYPGSNTEAFF. The DNA of the CDR3 is TGCGCCAGCAGCTTGTATCCCGGTTCGAACACTGAAGCTTTCTTT.

This sequence joins TRBV3-1 (or the pseudogene TRBV3-2) and TRBJ2-7; D unresolved. V lost 0 bases and J lost 5, with 8 bases in between. This CDR3 is built from 13 residues. Looked up from germline, CDR1 is LGHDT and CDR2 is YNNKEL (reference sequence). The CDR3 bases are TGTGCCAGCAGCCAAGATTTTAACAACGAGCAGTACTTC. Protein sequence: CASSQDFNNEQYF.